This T cell receptor beta chain stems from a study of monozygotic twins with inflammatory bowel disease. Broader study findings: IBD patients displayed reduced TCRbeta diversity (inverse Simpson) when set against healthy co-twins.

The blood volume drawn from each donor was around 2.5 ml. Whole-blood RNA isolation (total RNA) proceeded without T cell sorting. About this clonotype: Its specificity is not known.

The CDR3 extends over 14 amino acids. Germline V gives CDR1 SGHTA, CDR2 FQGTGA. Reanalyzing the 5' RACE reads, TCRdb keeps one entry per CDR3 protein, without DNA. This sample's table reports 93,000 or so distinct CDR3 sequences. Sequenced: blood. The source is a human donor with ulcerative colitis or Crohn's disease, or a healthy co-twin of an affected twin (not recorded which). This rearrangement joins TRBV7-3 to TRBJ1-6; TCRdb's D gene call, TRBD1, goes unchecked for lack of DNA. The CDR3 sequence is CASSLEQGRSPLHF.